This TCR beta chain comes out of a study of T cell responses to AZD1222 COVID-19 vaccine. In the case of this clone: Its target is unknown.

This CDR3 region has 16 residues. The ends were cut back, 2 bases at V and 3 bases at J, with 17 bases in the middle. The V gene's germline CDR1 is SEHNR and CDR2 FQNEAQ (reference sequence). This table comes from immunoSEQ multiplex PCR, and its TCRdb copy is limited to in-frame clones, with some not included. The sample carries more than 95,000 clones, 90% to 95% recorded once. Study-wide points: The reported proportion of spike-specific TCRs targeting unmutated variant regions was nearly half.

Material: peripheral blood, obtained on day 0 of AZD1222 vaccination. The chain joins TRBV7-9 to TRBJ2-7; possibly TRBD2 for D (5 bases). The sequence derives from an adult in good health. The CDR3 reads CASSLSGGSTHYEQYF. For the CDR3, the DNA is TGTGCCAGCAGCTTATCCGGCGGGTCCACCCACTACGAGCAGTACTTC.